These T cell receptor beta chains were read from a single sample in a study of blood T cell repertoires in COVID-19. Produced via immunoSEQ multiplex PCR; TCRdb's table is partial and in-frame only. There are around 56,000 clones in the sample; over 70% occur only once, and roughly a sixth lies in the top ten. Sequences were obtained from peripheral blood. These receptors were obtained from a woman aged 45-65 years with active or convalescent COVID-19. The conserved cysteine and the conserved F or W are not part of the CDR3 here.

V gene,CDR3 protein
TRBV29-1,SVDRGESTDTQY
TRBV24-1,ATSDYRVDEQF
TRBV19,ATGDRGDQPQH
TRBV13,ASSPAEGKRYEQY
TRBV4-1,ASSQAGRGDTQY
TRBV6-5,ASSPRFHYEQY
TRBV19,ASSGVQGQYGYT
TRBV5-1,ASSFQGRTEAF
TRBV5-4,ASSLGGINEQF
TRBV5-1,ASSLDREGLD
TRBV5-4,ASSFGYEQF
TRBV27,ASRWGHTNTEAF
TRBV7-7,ASSPLTSGNLLNEQF
TRBV30,AWSDPDRGGGYT
TRBV5-6,ASSPTGVGSYT
TRBV7-9,ASSLGRRMDRGEKLF